The following is a T cell receptor beta chain sequence with its context. Its antigen is unknown. CTLA-4 blockade with ipilimumab, together with focal radiation, was given to patients with chemo-refractory metastatic non-small-cell lung cancer. These data originate in a study of radiotherapy plus CTLA-4 blockade in lung cancer. Study observations and caveats: The study found tumor-derived TCR clones expanded in blood after radiotherapy plus ipilimumab.

The germline V gene has CDR1 LNHDA and CDR2 SQIVND (reference sequence). The CDR3 has 13 residues. The V gene lost 4 bases and the J gene lost 7 bases, with 11 bases spanning the gap. TCRdb's table, derived via immunoSEQ multiplex PCR, lists solely in-frame clones and lacks some. This table holds about 38,000 clones, about three quarters found once. The V call is TRBV19, the J call TRBJ2-1, with D unresolved. Sequencing was performed on peripheral blood, taken from a patient treated with radiotherapy plus ipilimumab. This receptor was identified in a human donor with non-small cell lung cancer who had stable disease on radiotherapy plus ipilimumab. The CDR3 DNA follows: TGTGCCAGTAGTAGGGAAGGGCAAAATGAGCAGTTCTTC. It is translated as CASSREGQNEQFF.